Below, 28 T cell receptor beta chains from the same sample are listed, as sequenced in a study of response to subunit inactivated influenza vaccine. TCRdb re-called the RT-PCR reads through MiXCR, storing one row per CDR3 protein. The profile covers about half a million distinct CDR3 sequences, with 6.5% to 8% appearing a single time and roughly 13% taken by the ten largest. The sequenced sample was PBMCs from blood, obtained 23 to 25 months after vaccination. Receptors were obtained from a man between 50 and 75 years old who received an inactivated influenza vaccine.

This clonotype was seen a handful of times. The CDR3 loop reads CASSPGQNRYQETQYF. The CDR3 DNA is TGCGCCAGCAGCCCCGGACAGAATCGATACCAAGAGACCCAGTACTTC. The rearrangement links TRBV4-1 to TRBJ2-5; the D gene is possibly TRBD1 (6 bases). CDR1 is MGHRA, CDR2 YSYEKL, per germline. The V gene lost 4 bases and the J gene lost 0 bases, with 15 bases spanning the gap. The CDR3 runs to 16 residues.

There are many counts of this clonotype. The V and J genes are TRBV4-1 and TRBJ1-3, with D unclear. The CDR3 runs to 18 residues. V shed 4 bases and J shed 1 base, with 20 bases lying between them. CDR1 is MGHRA, CDR2 YSYEKL, per germline. CDR3 sequence reads: CASSLRNAVQGSGNTIYF. The CDR3 DNA is TGCGCCAGCAGCCTCCGAAACGCGGTTCAAGGGTCTGGAAACACCATATATTTT.

The chain has TRBV18 and TRBJ2-7; the D is unclear. V was pared by 2 bases and J by 2 bases, with 7 bases between. CDR1 and CDR2 (germline): KGHSH, LQKENI. The CDR3 is 13 residues long. CDR3 bases: TGTGCCAGCTCACCAAATGGAGCCTACGAGCAGTACTTC. It yields the protein CASSPNGAYEQYF.

This clonotype was seen more than once but under ten times. The V call is TRBV12-3 or TRBV12-4, the J call TRBJ1-1, with TRBD1 identical over 10 bases. V dropped 3 bases and J dropped 0; count of bases not matched to a gene: 4. The CDR3 runs 16 residues. The CDR3 region has the DNA TGTGCCAGCAGTTTCGGACAGGGGGGACTGAACACTGAAGCTTTCTTT. It yields the protein CASSFGQGGLNTEAFF.

This clonotype came up a few times. The V call is TRBV7-9, the J call TRBJ1-1, with 7 bases identical to TRBD1. V lost 7 bases, J lost 0 bases, and 5 bases stayed unmatched. CDR3 length: 14 residues. The germline V gene encodes CDR1 SEHNR and CDR2 FQNEAQ (reference sequence). CDR3 sequence reads: CASTAGTVNTEAFF. The CDR3 region has the DNA TGTGCCAGCACCGCCGGGACAGTGAACACTGAAGCTTTCTTT.

J is TRBJ2-5 and V is TRBV24-1; 8 bases agree with TRBD1. V trimming: 3 bases; J trimming: 4 bases; junction bases outside the gene matches: 3. Germline V gene sequence: CDR1 KGHDR, CDR2 SFDVKD. This CDR3 is 14 amino acids long. The CDR3 loop reads CATSDPGGPETQYF. CDR3 in DNA: TGTGCCACCAGTGATCCAGGGGGCCCAGAGACCCAGTACTTC.

The J gene is TRBJ1-6, the V gene TRBV10-3, with TRBD1 matching over 9 bases. This CDR3 region has 16 residues. Germline CDR1 reads ENHRY; CDR2 reads SYGVKD. Trimming removed 6 bases from V and 5 bases from J; junction bases left unmatched: 8. This CDR3 reads CAIRGGTGQNNSPLHF. CDR3 sequence (DNA): TGTGCCATCAGGGGGGGGACAGGGCAGAATAATTCACCCCTCCACTTT.

This chain connects TRBV15 to TRBJ2-7; 7 nucleotides agree with TRBD1. The V and J ends lost 5 bases and 3 bases, in that order; junction bases with no gene match: 7. Germline CDR1 LNHNV, CDR2 YYDKDF (reference sequence). The CDR3 contains 14 residues. The CDR3 DNA follows: TGTGCCACCAGCGAGACAGGGTTGAACTACGAGCAGTACTTC. Encoded protein: CATSETGLNYEQYF.

V gene TRBV28 combines with J gene TRBJ2-1; 9 nucleotides line up with TRBD1. With 8 bases clipped from V and 2 bases from J, the junction kept 7 bases outside the gene matches. This CDR3 region has 15 residues. CDR1 is MDHEN and CDR2 is SYDVKM in the germline V gene. The DNA for the CDR3 is TGTGCCAGCCGTGAGACAGGGGGTCCCTACAATGAGCAGTTCTTC. Residues: CASRETGGPYNEQFF.

This clonotype was found many times. This chain links TRBV20-1 with TRBJ2-3; D perhaps matches TRBD2 (6 bases). Trimming shortened V by 1 base and J by 4 bases, and 9 bases separated the two germline ends. CDR3 length equals 13 residues. Per germline, CDR1 DFQATT and CDR2 SNEGSKA (reference sequence). The chain's CDR3 is CSARGPGADTQYF. Written as DNA, the CDR3 is TGCAGTGCTAGAGGGCCGGGGGCAGATACGCAGTATTTT.

In its sample, this clonotype was seen a few times. The chain has TRBV20-1 and TRBJ2-1; D remains ambiguous. CDR3 length equals 11 residues. Germline V CDR1 and CDR2: DFQATT, SNEGSKA (reference sequence). The V end was cut by 2 bases, the J end by 5 bases, with 4 bases between. This CDR3 is CSARRHNEQFF. The DNA for the CDR3 is TGCAGTGCTAGACGACACAATGAGCAGTTCTTC.

This clonotype was seen repeatedly, ten times or more. The chain uses TRBV7-9 and TRBJ2-2; a weak D match, TRBD2 (7 bases). Germline CDR1 and CDR2: SEHNR and FQNEAQ (reference sequence). The CDR3 totals 16 residues. Between the trimmed V and J ends, which lost 4 bases and 6 bases, there was a span of 18 bases. CDR3 in amino acids: CASSSRGGPSPGELFF. The CDR3 DNA follows: TGTGCCAGCAGCTCTAGGGGGGGCCCCTCACCCGGGGAGCTGTTTTTT.

This clonotype was counted between two and nine times. This chain links TRBV6-2 or TRBV6-3 with TRBJ1-2; no clear D gene. Trimming removed 4 bases from V and 6 bases from J, with 6 bases in between. Germline values: CDR1 MNHEY, CDR2 SVGEGT. The CDR3 sequence is 11 residues long. CDR3 sequence: CASSSRDGYTF. The CDR3 DNA is TGTGCCAGCAGTTCCCGGGATGGCTACACCTTC.

This clonotype was recorded a few times. This chain links TRBV28 with TRBJ2-6; D remains ambiguous. Germline-derived CDR1 and CDR2 are MDHEN and SYDVKM. Trimming left V 7 bases short and J 2 bases short, with 6 bases between. This CDR3 has 13 amino acids. CDR3 sequence: CASKMAGANVLTF. Here the CDR3 DNA reads TGTGCCAGCAAAATGGCTGGGGCCAACGTCCTGACTTTC.

Only a few counts were recorded for this clonotype. The chain is built from TRBV29-1 and TRBJ2-3, with D unclear. CDR3 length: 12 amino acids. Germline assignment: CDR1 SQVTM and CDR2 ANQGSEA. Deletions cut 0 bases from V and 7 bases from J, with 8 bases between. The CDR3 DNA reads TGCAGCGTTGAAGACCATGCGTATACGCAGTATTTT. This sequence encodes CSVEDHAYTQYF.

The CDR3 is CSVEVYSRDEQFF. CDR3 nucleotides: TGCAGCGTTGAGGTCTACAGTAGGGATGAGCAGTTCTTC. The chain joins TRBV29-1 to TRBJ2-1; D is uncertain. The CDR3 extends over 13 amino acids. The germline V gene encodes CDR1 SQVTM and CDR2 ANQGSEA. V was pared by 3 bases and J by 8 bases, with 14 bases between.

This chain uses TRBV5-1 with TRBJ1-1, with 9 bases that match TRBD1. The CDR3 has 18 residues. After removal of 0 bases from V and 1 base from J, the junction contained 10 bases not matched to a gene. Germline V lookup: CDR1 SGHRS, CDR2 YFSETQ. The CDR3 sequence is CASSLAGTGLGRNTEAFF. CDR3 bases: TGCGCCAGCAGCTTGGCTGGGACAGGGCTGGGTAGGAACACTGAAGCTTTCTTT.

This clonotype was seen many times. The chain is built from TRBV27 and TRBJ2-1, with D tentatively TRBD1 or TRBD2 (5 bases each). This CDR3 is built from 15 residues. Trimming removed 4 bases from V and 4 bases from J, with 14 bases in between. Germline CDR1 is MNHEY and CDR2 is SMNVEV (reference sequence). The DNA of the CDR3 is TGTGCCAGCAGTTCAACCGGGACCTTATACAATGAGCAGTTCTTC. This translates into CASSSTGTLYNEQFF.

This clonotype was counted many times. V and J are TRBV28 and TRBJ1-1; D is unresolved. CDR3 size: 13 residues. Between the trimmed V and J ends, which lost 8 bases and 0 bases, there was a span of 10 bases. Per the germline V gene, CDR1 is MDHEN and CDR2 is SYDVKM. CDR3 sequence reads: CASLHIMNTEAFF. CDR3 in DNA: TGTGCCAGCCTTCACATCATGAACACTGAAGCTTTCTTT.

A few counts support this clonotype. The V gene is TRBV20-1, the J gene TRBJ2-5; D not resolved. Germline loops: CDR1 DFQATT, CDR2 SNEGSKA (reference sequence). The V and J ends lost 0 bases and 7 bases respectively, with 6 bases between them. The CDR3 covers 11 residues. This CDR3 is CSARDLMTQYF. CDR3 coding DNA: TGCAGTGCTAGAGATCTCATGACCCAGTACTTC.

The rearrangement joins TRBV7-2 to TRBJ1-2, with D possibly matching TRBD1 (5 bases). Trimming removed 2 bases at V and 7 bases at J, with 11 bases between. This CDR3 comprises 13 residues. CDR1 and CDR2 from the germline V gene are SGHTA and FQGNSA. Written as DNA, the CDR3 is TGTGCCAGCAGCTTACAGGGAGGCTCTGGCTACACCTTC. It is translated as CASSLQGGSGYTF.

This clonotype was seen more than once but under ten times. The V call is TRBV7-7, the J call TRBJ2-7, with 7 bases lining up with TRBD1. CDR1 is SSHAT, CDR2 FNYEAQ, per germline (reference sequence). Trimming cost V 5 bases and J 5 bases; bases outside gene matches: 6. The CDR3 has 13 residues. The CDR3 sequence is CASSQGQTHEQYF. As DNA, the CDR3 is TGTGCCAGCAGCCAGGGACAGACGCACGAGCAGTACTTC.

This clonotype has at least ten counts. The CDR3 here is CASSLAPSGGPTLGEQFF. CDR3 nucleotide sequence: TGCGCCAGCAGCTTGGCGCCTAGCGGGGGGCCGACCCTAGGTGAGCAGTTCTTC. The chain combines TRBV5-1 with TRBJ2-1, with 11 bases matching TRBD2. V lost 0 bases, J lost 9 bases, and 14 bases stayed unmatched. CDR1 is SGHRS and CDR2 is YFSETQ in the germline V gene. The CDR3 totals 18 residues.

This clonotype appeared a few times. CDR3 nucleotides: TGTGCCAGCAGTTTAATTCGGTCCTACGAGCAGTACTTC. Amino acid sequence: CASSLIRSYEQYF. The J gene is TRBJ2-7, the V gene TRBV12-3 or TRBV12-4; D is unclear. The V end lost 2 bases, the J end lost 1 base, and 6 bases lay between the germline ends. The CDR3 contains 13 residues.

This clonotype was detected only a few times. This chain links TRBV20-1 with TRBJ1-5; 7 bases fit TRBD1. Germline values: CDR1 DFQATT, CDR2 SNEGSKA (reference sequence). There are 14 residues in the CDR3. J lost 5 bases, V lost 5 bases, and 9 bases had no gene match. The CDR3 region has the DNA TGCAGTGCTTGGACAGGAGAGGGCCATCAGCCCCAGCATTTT. This sequence encodes CSAWTGEGHQPQHF.

The chain links TRBV20-1 to TRBJ2-3, with D possibly being TRBD2 (6 bases). The CDR3 covers 17 residues. Trimming pared 0 bases from V and 4 bases from J, leaving 20 bases between. The germline V gene encodes CDR1 DFQATT and CDR2 SNEGSKA (reference sequence). CDR3: CSARDRRRAIGADTQYF. The CDR3 nucleotides read TGCAGTGCTAGAGATCGTAGGAGGGCCATAGGAGCAGATACGCAGTATTTT.

This clonotype was seen at least ten times. The chain recombines TRBV6-5 with TRBJ2-3; D ambiguous. This CDR3 is built from 12 residues. The V end was cut by 8 bases, the J end by 4 bases, with 10 bases between. CDR1 MNHEY and CDR2 SVGAGI come from the germline V gene. The CDR3 DNA is TGTGCCAGCCGATCGGAGTCAGATACGCAGTATTTT. The encoded protein is CASRSESDTQYF.

The V call is TRBV12-3 or TRBV12-4, the J call TRBJ1-1; D is possibly TRBD1 (5 bases). The V gene lost 4 bases and the J gene lost 5 bases, with 17 bases spanning the gap. The CDR3 is 15 amino acids. CDR3 in amino acids: CASSWGGTTGTEAFF. Here the CDR3 DNA reads TGTGCCAGCAGTTGGGGTGGGACCACGGGGACTGAAGCTTTCTTT.